Listed below are T cell receptor beta chains from one sample, sequenced in a study of blood T cells in healthy people across ages. TCRdb re-analysed the 5' RACE reads in MiXCR, keeping a single row per CDR3 protein. Of around 1.1 million distinct CDR3 sequences in the sample, more than 30% were seen once. Sequenced input: blood. The source of these receptors is a young man in good health. Both conserved end residues are part of each CDR3. D genes are given only for firm matches. Some rows mark clone size as missing; the rest say once, few, many or name a class of expanded clone.

clone size	D gene	J gene	V gene	CDR3 protein	CDR3 DNA
.	.	TRBJ2-2	TRBV12-3/TRBV12-4	CASSLPPSGSGELFF	TGTGCCAGCAGCCTACCCCCCTCGGGGTCCGGGGAGCTGTTTTTT
.	.	TRBJ1-2	TRBV29-1	CSASRGDGYTF	TGCAGCGCCTCGAGGGGCGATGGCTACACCTTC
.	TRBD1	TRBJ1-5	TRBV20-1	CSARTGQGIRSNQPQHF	TGCAGTGCTAGAACCGGACAGGGGATTAGATCCAATCAGCCCCAGCATTTT
.	.	TRBJ1-1	TRBV7-2	CASSQWLNTEAFF	TGTGCCAGCAGCCAGTGGTTAAACACTGAAGCTTTCTTT
.	.	TRBJ1-2	TRBV6-2/TRBV6-3	CASSYSKREGDYGYTF	TGTGCCAGCAGTTACTCGAAACGAGAGGGCGACTATGGCTACACCTTC
.	.	TRBJ2-3	TRBV5-1	CASSLASETTDTRYF	TGCGCCAGCAGCTTGGCGTCGGAAACAACAGATACGCGGTATTTT
.	TRBD1	TRBJ1-2	TRBV5-1	CASSLAGTAGGYTF	TGCGCCAGCAGCTTGGCCGGGACAGCGGGCGGCTACACCTTC
few	.	TRBJ2-1	TRBV15	CATSRDLLGTEQLTNEQFF	TGTGCCACCAGCAGGGACCTGTTGGGCACAGAACAACTAACAAATGAGCAGTTCTTC
few	TRBD1	TRBJ1-6	TRBV11-2	CASSLVRDRSGSPLHF	TGTGCCAGCAGCTTAGTCCGGGACAGGTCAGGATCACCCCTCCACTTT
few	.	TRBJ1-4	TRBV5-1	CASSLGTSHEKLFF	TGCGCCAGCAGCCTCGGGACAAGCCACGAAAAACTGTTTTTT
.	TRBD1	TRBJ2-6	TRBV4-3	CASSPISLDRANLPSGANVLTF	TGCGCCAGCAGCCCTATTAGTTTGGACAGGGCCAACCTCCCCTCTGGGGCCAACGTCCTGACTTTC
.	.	TRBJ2-5	TRBV5-1	CASSLGQATQETQYF	TGCGCCAGCAGCTTGGGACAGGCGACCCAAGAGACCCAGTACTTC
.	.	TRBJ1-2	TRBV4-1	CASSQTDANYGYTF	TGCGCCAGCAGCCAGACCGACGCTAACTATGGCTACACCTTC
once	.	TRBJ1-6	TRBV7-2	CASSLSTNNSPLHF	TGTGCCAGCAGCTTATCCACCAATAATTCACCCCTCCACTTT
few	.	TRBJ2-7	TRBV7-2	CASSLLPGRTTYEQYF	TGTGCCAGCAGCTTACTTCCGGGACGGACAACCTACGAGCAGTACTTC
.	.	TRBJ2-7	TRBV7-2	CASSSSWEQYF	TGTGCCAGCAGTTCCTCTTGGGAGCAGTACTTC
.	.	TRBJ1-1	TRBV19	CASTPRGGSNTEAFF	TGTGCCAGTACCCCAAGGGGGGGCTCGAACACTGAAGCTTTCTTT
few	.	TRBJ2-7	TRBV4-1	CASSQDWAESYEQYF	TGCGCCAGCAGCCAAGATTGGGCGGAATCCTACGAGCAGTACTTC
.	TRBD1	TRBJ1-2	TRBV5-5	CASSLSTGHDYGYTF	TGTGCCAGCAGCCTATCGACAGGGCACGACTATGGCTACACCTTC
few	TRBD1	TRBJ2-7	TRBV11-1	CASSFGTGGAASYEQYF	TGTGCCAGCAGCTTCGGGACAGGGGGCGCAGCCTCCTACGAGCAGTACTTC
.	.	TRBJ2-3	TRBV9	CASSPRNYSTDTQYF	TGTGCCAGCAGCCCCCGGAACTACAGCACAGATACGCAGTATTTT
few	.	TRBJ2-5	TRBV7-9	CASSFKRIHDETQYF	TGTGCCAGCAGCTTTAAACGAATTCACGACGAGACCCAGTACTTC
.	TRBD1	TRBJ2-5	TRBV29-1	CSASGTGVDEQYF	TGCAGCGCTTCCGGGACAGGGGTGGATGAGCAGTACTTC
few	.	TRBJ2-5	TRBV20-1	CSAITGQETQYF	TGCAGTGCTATTACAGGCCAAGAGACCCAGTACTTC
many	.	TRBJ1-5	TRBV27	CASSFLGQPQHF	TGTGCCAGCAGTTTTCTCGGTCAGCCCCAGCATTTT
few	.	TRBJ2-7	TRBV3-1	CASSQGVGLVKQYF	TGTGCCAGCAGCCAAGGCGTGGGACTCGTTAAGCAGTACTTC
.	TRBD1	TRBJ2-5	TRBV6-2/TRBV6-3	CASSQQGSYNEQYF	TGTGCCAGCAGTCAACAGGGGTCCTATAATGAGCAGTACTTC
.	.	TRBJ2-3	TRBV15	CATSRGDRLPDTQYF	TGTGCCACCAGCAGAGGAGACAGGCTCCCAGATACGCAGTATTTT